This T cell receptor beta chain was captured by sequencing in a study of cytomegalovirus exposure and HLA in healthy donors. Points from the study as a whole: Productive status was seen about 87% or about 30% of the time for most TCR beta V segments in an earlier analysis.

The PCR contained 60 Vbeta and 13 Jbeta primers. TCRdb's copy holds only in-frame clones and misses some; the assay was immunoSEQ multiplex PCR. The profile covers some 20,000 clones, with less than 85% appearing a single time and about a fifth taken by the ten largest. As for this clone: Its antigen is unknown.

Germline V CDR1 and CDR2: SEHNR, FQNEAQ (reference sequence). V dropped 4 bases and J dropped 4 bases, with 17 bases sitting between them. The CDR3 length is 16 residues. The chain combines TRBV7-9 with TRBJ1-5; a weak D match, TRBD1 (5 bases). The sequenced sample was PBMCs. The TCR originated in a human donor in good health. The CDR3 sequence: CASSSSGGRWNQPQHF. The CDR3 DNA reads TGTGCCAGCAGCTCTTCGGGGGGTCGTTGGAATCAGCCCCAGCATTTT. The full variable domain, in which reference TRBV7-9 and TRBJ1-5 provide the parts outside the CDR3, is DTGVSQNPRHKITKRGQNVTFRCDPISEHNRLYWYRQTLGQGPEFLTYFQNEAQLEKSRLLSDRFSAERPKGSFSTLEIQRTEQGDSAMYLCASSSSGGRWNQPQHFGDGTRLSIL.